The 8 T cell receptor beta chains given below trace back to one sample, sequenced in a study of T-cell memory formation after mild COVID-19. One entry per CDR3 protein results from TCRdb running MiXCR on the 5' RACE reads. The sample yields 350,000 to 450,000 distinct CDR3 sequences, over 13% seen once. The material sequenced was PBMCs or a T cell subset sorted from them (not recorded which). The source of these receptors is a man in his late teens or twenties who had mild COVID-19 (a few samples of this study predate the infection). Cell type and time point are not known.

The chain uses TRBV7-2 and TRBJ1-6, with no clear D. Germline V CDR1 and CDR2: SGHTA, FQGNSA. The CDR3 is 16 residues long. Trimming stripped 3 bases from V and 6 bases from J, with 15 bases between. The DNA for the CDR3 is TGTGCCAGCAGCTTGCGGCAGGCATTCGCTAATTCACCCCTCCACTTT. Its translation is CASSLRQAFANSPLHF.

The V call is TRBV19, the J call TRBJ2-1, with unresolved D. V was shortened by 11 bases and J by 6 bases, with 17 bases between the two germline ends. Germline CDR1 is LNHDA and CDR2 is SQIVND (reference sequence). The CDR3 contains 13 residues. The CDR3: CASNNYPSNEQFF. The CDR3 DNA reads TGTGCCTCAAATAACTACCCATCCAATGAGCAGTTCTTC.

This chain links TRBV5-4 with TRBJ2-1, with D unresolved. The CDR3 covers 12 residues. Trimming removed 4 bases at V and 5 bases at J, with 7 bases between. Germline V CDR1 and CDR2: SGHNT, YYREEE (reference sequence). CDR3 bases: TGTGCCAGCAGCACATCTAACAATGAGCAGTTCTTC. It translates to CASSTSNNEQFF.

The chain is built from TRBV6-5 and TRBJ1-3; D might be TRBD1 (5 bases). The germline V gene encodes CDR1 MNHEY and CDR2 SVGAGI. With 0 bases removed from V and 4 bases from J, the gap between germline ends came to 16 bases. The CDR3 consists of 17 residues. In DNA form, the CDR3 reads TGTGCCAGCAGTTACTCGGCCTATGGGACCAAGGGAAACACCATATATTTT. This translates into CASSYSAYGTKGNTIYF.

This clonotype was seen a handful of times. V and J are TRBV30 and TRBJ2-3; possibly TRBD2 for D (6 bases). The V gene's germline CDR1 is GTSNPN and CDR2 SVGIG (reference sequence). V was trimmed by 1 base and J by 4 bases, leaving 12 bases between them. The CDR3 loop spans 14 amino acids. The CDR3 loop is CAWSGGWGADTQYF. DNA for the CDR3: TGTGCCTGGAGTGGTGGGTGGGGGGCAGATACGCAGTATTTT.

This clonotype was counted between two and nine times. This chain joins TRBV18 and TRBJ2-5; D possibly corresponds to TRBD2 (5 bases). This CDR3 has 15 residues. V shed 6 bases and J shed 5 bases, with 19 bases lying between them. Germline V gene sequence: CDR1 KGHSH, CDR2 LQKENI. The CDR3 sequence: CASSPTPPREETQYF. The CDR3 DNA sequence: TGTGCCAGCTCCCCAACACCCCCAAGGGAGGAGACCCAGTACTTC.

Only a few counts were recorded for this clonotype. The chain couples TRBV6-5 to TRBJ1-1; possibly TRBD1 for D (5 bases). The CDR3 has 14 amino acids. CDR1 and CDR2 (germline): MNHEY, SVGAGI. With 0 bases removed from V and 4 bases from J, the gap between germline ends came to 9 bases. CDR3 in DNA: TGTGCCAGCAGTTACTCGGGGGGAGCCACTGAAGCTTTCTTT. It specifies CASSYSGGATEAFF.

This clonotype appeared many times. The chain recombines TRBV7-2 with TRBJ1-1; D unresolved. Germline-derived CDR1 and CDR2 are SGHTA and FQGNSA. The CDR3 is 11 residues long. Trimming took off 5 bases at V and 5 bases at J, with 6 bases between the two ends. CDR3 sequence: CASSRQTEAFF. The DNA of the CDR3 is TGTGCCAGCAGCCGCCAAACTGAAGCTTTCTTT.